Listed here is a single T cell receptor (beta chain). What it recognizes is unknown. TCRdb independently ran MiXCR on the RT-PCR reads; one entry per CDR3 protein. The sample has about 500,000 distinct CDR3 sequences, approximately 15% seen once. Germline values: CDR1 SGHKS, CDR2 YYEKEE (reference sequence). Trimming pared 6 bases from V and 3 bases from J, leaving 17 bases between. The CDR3 is 15 amino acids. The sample comes from a study of response to subunit inactivated influenza vaccine. Overall study findings and caveats: With each seasonal influenza vaccination, the authors suggested, few new T cells are recruited.

The sequence came from a man aged 45 to 75 who received an inactivated influenza vaccine. The chain combines TRBV5-5 with TRBJ2-3; D is undetermined. Specimen: CD4+ T cells sorted from PBMCs, collected around 25 months after vaccination. CDR3 nucleotide sequence: TGTGCCAGCACCTCCCTTAGCTCGAGAACAGATACGCAGTATTTT. It translates to CASTSLSSRTDTQYF.